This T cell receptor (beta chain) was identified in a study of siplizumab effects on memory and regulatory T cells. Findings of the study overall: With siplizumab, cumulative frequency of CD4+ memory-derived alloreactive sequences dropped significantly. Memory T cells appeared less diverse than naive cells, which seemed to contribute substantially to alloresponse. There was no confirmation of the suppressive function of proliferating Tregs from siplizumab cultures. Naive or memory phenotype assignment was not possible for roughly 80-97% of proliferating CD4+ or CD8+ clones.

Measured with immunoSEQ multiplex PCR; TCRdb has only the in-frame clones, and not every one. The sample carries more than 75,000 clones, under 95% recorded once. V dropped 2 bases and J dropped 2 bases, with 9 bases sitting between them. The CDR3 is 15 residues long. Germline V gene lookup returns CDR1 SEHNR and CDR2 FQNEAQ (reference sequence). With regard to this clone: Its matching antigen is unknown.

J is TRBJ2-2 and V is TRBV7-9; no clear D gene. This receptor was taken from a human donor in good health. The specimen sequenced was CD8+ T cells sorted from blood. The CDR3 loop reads CASSLWTSNTGELFF. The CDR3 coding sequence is TGTGCCAGCAGCTTATGGACGAGCAACACCGGGGAGCTGTTTTTT.